The 16 T cell receptor beta chains in this list originate from one sample, sequenced in a study of T cells in localized non-small cell lung cancer. Produced via immunoSEQ multiplex PCR; TCRdb's table is partial and in-frame only. Altogether 25,000 to 35,000 clones are present, approximately 90% being singletons, with the ten largest covering 10%. The specimen was peripheral blood, collected before any cancer treatment. These receptors came from a woman aged 40 to 75 with stage I lung adenocarcinoma.

The V gene is TRBV28, the J gene TRBJ2-2, with 9 bases fitting TRBD2. This CDR3 spans 20 amino acids. CDR1 is MDHEN, CDR2 SYDVKM, per germline. V shed 4 bases and J 3 bases; nucleotides not matched to a gene: 18. CDR3 in amino acids: CASSSRLGAGGPRDTGELFF. In nucleotides, the CDR3 is TGTGCCAGCAGTTCACGACTAGGAGCGGGGGGCCCAAGGGACACCGGGGAGCTGTTTTTT.

The V call is TRBV6-5, the J call TRBJ2-3; TRBD2 aligns across 7 bases. J gave up 4 bases and V 2 bases, and 6 bases lay outside the gene matches. CDR1 is MNHEY, CDR2 SVGAGI, per germline. The CDR3 is 15 amino acids. CDR3: CASSYGRGRADTQYF. The CDR3 DNA sequence: TGTGCCAGCAGTTACGGTCGGGGGAGGGCAGATACGCAGTATTTT.

V is TRBV2 and J is TRBJ2-1; the match to TRBD2 covers 14 bases. The CDR3 is 15 amino acids. V was clipped by 6 bases and J by 6 bases; unmatched bases: 4. Germline V gene sequence: CDR1 SNHLY, CDR2 FYNNEI. CDR3 residues: CASRGTSGGSNEQFF. CDR3 in DNA: TGTGCCAGCAGGGGGACTAGCGGGGGCAGCAATGAGCAGTTCTTC.

The chain joins TRBV4-1 to TRBJ2-5; perhaps TRBD2 as D (6 bases). The V gene's germline CDR1 is MGHRA and CDR2 YSYEKL. The CDR3 contains 16 residues. V lost 6 bases and J lost 2, with 19 bases in between. The CDR3 DNA is TGCGCCAGCAGTGGAGGGGTCGGGACTTCACAAGAGACCCAGTACTTC. Translating it yields CASSGGVGTSQETQYF.

This clone has only one observation. The V call is TRBV28, the J call TRBJ2-1; the D is unclear. Germline V gene sequence: CDR1 MDHEN, CDR2 SYDVKM. The CDR3 sequence is 14 residues long. V dropped 2 bases and J dropped 5 bases, with 10 bases sitting between them. The CDR3 DNA reads TGTGCCAGCAGTTTAGTTACCTTAAACAATGAGCAGTTCTTC. Encoded protein: CASSLVTLNNEQFF.

Remarks on this clone: Other DNA sequences in the same sample also yield this CDR3. The rearrangement uses TRBV27 and TRBJ2-3, with D uncertain. This CDR3 has 14 amino acids. Between the trimmed V and J ends, which lost 6 bases and 1 base, there was a span of 11 bases. Germline-derived CDR1 and CDR2 are MNHEY and SMNVEV (reference sequence). CDR3 sequence: CASRLLTGTDTQYF. The CDR3 nucleotides read TGTGCCAGCAGGCTACTAACCGGCACAGATACGCAGTATTTT.

Worth noting for this clone: Mismatch with germline at one junction end may stem from a read error. This chain joins TRBV5-4 and TRBJ2-3, with TRBD2 matching over 8 bases. Looked up from germline, CDR1 is SGHNT and CDR2 is YYREEE (reference sequence). This CDR3 comprises 18 residues. This CDR3 is CTSSFISGTVSSTDTQYF. CDR3 bases: TGTACCAGCAGCTTTATTAGCGGGACGGTGTCTAGCACAGATACGCAGTATTTT.

This chain links TRBV9 with TRBJ1-2; 8 bases map to TRBD1. Looked up from germline, CDR1 is SGDLS and CDR2 is YYNGEE. V shed 5 bases, J shed 7 bases, and the junction held 16 bases outside the gene matches. There are 16 residues in the CDR3. The CDR3 loop is CASSLPSSDRGGGYTF. CDR3 DNA: TGTGCCAGCAGTCTCCCTTCTTCTGACAGGGGTGGTGGCTACACCTTC.

Turning to this clone: Other DNA sequences in the sample encode the same CDR3. The chain carries TRBV28 and TRBJ1-4; D gene unclear. From germline, CDR1 is MDHEN and CDR2 SYDVKM. The CDR3 covers 11 residues. Trimming left V 2 bases short and J 8 bases short, with 3 bases between. The chain's CDR3 is CASSLREKLFF. Here the CDR3 DNA reads TGTGCCAGCAGTTTACGGGAAAAACTGTTTTTT.

This chain uses TRBV11-3 with TRBJ2-1, with TRBD1 matching 8 bases. V lost 2 bases and J lost 6; bases outside the gene matches: 3. The CDR3 runs to 14 residues. The V gene's germline CDR1 is SGHNT and CDR2 YENEEA. The CDR3 DNA reads TGTGCCAGCAGCTTAACTACAGGGGGCAATGAGCAGTTCTTC. It codes for CASSLTTGGNEQFF.

As to this clone: Other DNA sequences in this specimen translate into the identical CDR3. This rearrangement joins TRBV27 to TRBJ1-6; 8 bases match TRBD1. The CDR3 runs 14 residues. With V trimmed by 6 bases and J by 9 bases, 7 bases remained unmatched. Germline values: CDR1 MNHEY, CDR2 SMNVEV (reference sequence). The CDR3 sequence is CASSRGQGGSPLHF. CDR3 sequence (DNA): TGTGCCAGCAGCCGAGGACAGGGAGGTTCACCCCTCCACTTT.

The chain employs TRBV7-9 and TRBJ1-1; D is unresolved. The CDR3 runs 13 residues. The V gene lost 3 bases and the J gene lost 2 bases, with 7 bases spanning the gap. Germline V gene sequence: CDR1 SEHNR, CDR2 FQNEAQ (reference sequence). The CDR3 DNA sequence: TGTGCCAGCAGCTTCGCACTTAACACTGAAGCTTTCTTT. Translating it yields CASSFALNTEAFF. Full variable domain (missing parts from reference TRBV7-9 and TRBJ1-1): DTGVSQNPRHKITKRGQNVTFRCDPISEHNRLYWYRQTLGQGPEFLTYFQNEAQLEKSRLLSDRFSAERPKGSFSTLEIQRTEQGDSAMYLCASSFALNTEAFFGQGTRLTVV.

The chain combines TRBV9 with TRBJ1-1; 10 bases map to TRBD1. The CDR3 loop spans 14 amino acids. V shed 3 bases, J shed 5 bases, and the junction held 4 bases outside the gene matches. Looked up from germline, CDR1 is SGDLS and CDR2 is YYNGEE. CDR3 DNA: TGTGCCAGCAGCGCCGGGACAGGGGTTACTGAAGCTTTCTTT. This encodes CASSAGTGVTEAFF.

The chain uses TRBV14 and TRBJ1-1; D unclear. CDR1 and CDR2 from the germline V gene are SGHDN and FVKESK. V lost 0 bases and J 1 base, leaving 21 bases between the germline ends. The CDR3 is 19 residues long. The CDR3 sequence: CASSQDNDAVIRGNTEAFF. CDR3 coding DNA: TGTGCCAGCAGCCAAGATAACGATGCGGTTATACGGGGGAACACTGAAGCTTTCTTT.

J is TRBJ2-1 and V is TRBV7-2; maybe TRBD2 (7 bases). Germline V gene sequence: CDR1 SGHTA, CDR2 FQGNSA. V was clipped by 5 bases and J by 7 bases, with 21 bases between them. This CDR3 contains 16 residues. The CDR3 spells CASSPEWAGAWNEQFF. CDR3 DNA: TGTGCCAGCAGCCCGGAGTGGGCGGGGGCATGGAATGAGCAGTTCTTC. The variable domain in full, with the rest retrieved from reference TRBV7-2 and TRBJ2-1, is GAGVSQSPSNKVTEKGKDVELRCDPISGHTALYWYRQSLGQGLEFLIYFQGNSAPDKSGLPSDRFSAERTGGSVSTLTIQRTQQEDSAVYLCASSPEWAGAWNEQFFGPGTRLTVL.

This clone was detected only once. The CDR3 bases are TGTGCCAGCAGCCTACTGGCGGGGGGGCGAAACAATGAGCAGTTCTTC. It encodes CASSLLAGGRNNEQFF. The V and J genes are TRBV7-9 and TRBJ2-1, with 9 bases fitting TRBD2. With 5 bases clipped from V and 5 bases from J, the junction kept 10 bases outside the gene matches. The CDR3 consists of 16 residues. CDR1 is SEHNR and CDR2 is FQNEAQ in the germline V gene (reference sequence). Full variable domain (outside the CDR3, taken from reference TRBV7-9 and TRBJ2-1): DTGVSQNPRHKITKRGQNVTFRCDPISEHNRLYWYRQTLGQGPEFLTYFQNEAQLEKSRLLSDRFSAERPKGSFSTLEIQRTEQGDSAMYLCASSLLAGGRNNEQFFGPGTRLTVL.